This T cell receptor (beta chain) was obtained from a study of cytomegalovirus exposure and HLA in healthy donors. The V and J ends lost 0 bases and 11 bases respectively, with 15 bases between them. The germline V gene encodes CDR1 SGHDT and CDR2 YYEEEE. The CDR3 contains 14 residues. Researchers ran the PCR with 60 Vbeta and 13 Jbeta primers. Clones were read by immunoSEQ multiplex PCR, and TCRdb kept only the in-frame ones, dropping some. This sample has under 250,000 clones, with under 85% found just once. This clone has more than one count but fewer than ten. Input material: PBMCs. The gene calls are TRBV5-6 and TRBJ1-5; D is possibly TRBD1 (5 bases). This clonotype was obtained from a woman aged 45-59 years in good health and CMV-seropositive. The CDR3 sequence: CASSLAGVGRAQHF. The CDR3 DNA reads TGTGCCAGCAGCTTGGCGGGGGTCGGAAGGGCCCAGCATTTT.